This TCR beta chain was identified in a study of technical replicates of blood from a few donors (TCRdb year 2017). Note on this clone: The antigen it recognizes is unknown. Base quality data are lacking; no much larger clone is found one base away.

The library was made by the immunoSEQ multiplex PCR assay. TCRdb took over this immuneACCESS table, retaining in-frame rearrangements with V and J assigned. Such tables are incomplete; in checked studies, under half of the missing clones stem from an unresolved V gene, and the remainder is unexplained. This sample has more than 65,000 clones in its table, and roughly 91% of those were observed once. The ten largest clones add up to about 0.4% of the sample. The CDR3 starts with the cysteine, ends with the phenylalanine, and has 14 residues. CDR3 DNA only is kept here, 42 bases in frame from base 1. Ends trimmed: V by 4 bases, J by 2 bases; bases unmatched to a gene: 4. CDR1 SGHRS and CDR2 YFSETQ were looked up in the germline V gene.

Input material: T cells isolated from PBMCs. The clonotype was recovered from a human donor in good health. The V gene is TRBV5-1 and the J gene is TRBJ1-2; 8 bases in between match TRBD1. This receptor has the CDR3 CASSPGTGNYGYTF. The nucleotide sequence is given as TGCGCCAGCAGCCCGGGGACAGGCAACTATGGCTACACCTTC.